The 32 T cell receptor beta chains below come from one sample, sequenced in a study of T cells in Graves' hyperthyroidism and ophthalmopathy. TCR beta CDR3 region amplification was performed from RNA transcripts. Carried out on the TCR CDR3, a first-round RT-PCR used the HTBI primer set. TCRdb reanalysed the multiplex PCR reads using MiXCR and keeps one entry per CDR3 protein. This table has roughly 740,000 distinct CDR3 sequences, 16% appearing once. The sequencing sample was made of blood. All receptors come from a man aged 18 to 29 with Graves' hyperthyroidism.

Only a few counts were recorded for this clonotype. V gene TRBV7-9 combines with J gene TRBJ2-7; D is perhaps TRBD1 (6 bases). This CDR3 contains 16 residues. CDR1 and CDR2 (germline): SEHNR, FQNEAQ (reference sequence). V lost 4 bases to trimming and J lost 3 bases, with 19 bases between them. The CDR3 region has the DNA TGTGCCAGCAGCTCTCCCGCCGGGACACATAACTACGAGCAGTACTTC. It specifies CASSSPAGTHNYEQYF.

This clonotype has ten or more counts. The rearrangement joins TRBV27 to TRBJ2-1; either TRBD1 or TRBD2 may fit D (5 bases each). The CDR3 sequence is 12 residues long. Germline assignment: CDR1 MNHEY and CDR2 SMNVEV (reference sequence). V was trimmed by 8 bases and J by 9 bases, leaving 14 bases between them. In nucleotides, the CDR3 is TGTGCCAGCCGGGTCCGGGGCGGTGAGCAGTTCTTC. Its translation: CASRVRGGEQFF.

In this sample, this clonotype turned up many times. The V and J genes are TRBV11-2 and TRBJ2-5; unclear D gene. The ends were cut back, 2 bases at V and 5 bases at J, with 6 bases in the middle. This CDR3 has 12 amino acids. Per germline, CDR1 SGHAT and CDR2 FQNNGV. The CDR3, as DNA: TGTGCCAGCAGCTTACGGGTGGAGACCCAGTACTTC. Its protein is CASSLRVETQYF.

This clonotype was seen only a few times. This chain links TRBV6-2 or TRBV6-3 with TRBJ2-7; 7 bases align to TRBD2. V gave up 1 base and J gave up 2 bases; unmatched junction bases: 5. CDR3 size: 15 residues. In germline, CDR1 is MNHEY, CDR2 SVGEGT. CDR3 bases: TGTGCCAGCAGTTACTTCGGGACTAAGGCCTACGAGCAGTACTTC. Translation: CASSYFGTKAYEQYF.

This clonotype has just a few counts. V usage is TRBV24-1 and J usage is TRBJ2-6, with D possibly being TRBD2 (5 bases). With 3 bases removed from V and 0 bases from J, the gap between germline ends came to 17 bases. Per germline, CDR1 KGHDR and CDR2 SFDVKD. The CDR3 has 19 residues. The CDR3, as DNA: TGTGCCACCAGTGATCCGCAATCCGGGGAAATCTCTGGGGCCAACGTCCTGACTTTC. This codes for CATSDPQSGEISGANVLTF.

This clonotype occurred many times. V gene TRBV12-3 or TRBV12-4 combines with J gene TRBJ2-2; 9 bases agree with TRBD1. This CDR3 has 18 amino acids. V trimming: 5 bases; J trimming: 1 base; junction bases outside the gene matches: 11. Written as DNA, the CDR3 is TGTGCCAGCAGTCCCCTTTCCGGGACAGGGATGAACACCGGGGAGCTGTTTTTT. Protein sequence: CASSPLSGTGMNTGELFF.

This clonotype has a count of ten or more. The chain uses TRBV5-5 and TRBJ2-1; tentative D call: TRBD2 (6 bases). The CDR3 runs 17 residues. Germline V CDR1 and CDR2: SGHKS, YYEKEE (reference sequence). V was shortened by 2 bases and J by 5 bases, with 20 bases between the two germline ends. CDR3 nucleotide sequence: TGTGCCAGCAGCTTACGCGTCCGGGACTTCGGAGACAATGAGCAGTTCTTC. Its translation: CASSLRVRDFGDNEQFF.

This clonotype was seen more than once but under ten times. The rearrangement joins TRBV28 to TRBJ2-3; D is unresolved. The germline V gene encodes CDR1 MDHEN and CDR2 SYDVKM. V shed 5 bases and J shed 4 bases, with 19 bases lying between them. This CDR3 is 16 amino acids long. CDR3 sequence reads: CASSPMTDLSPDTQYF. CDR3 DNA: TGTGCCAGCAGTCCCATGACGGATCTTTCACCAGATACGCAGTATTTT.

The V call is TRBV10-3, the J call TRBJ2-1; the match to TRBD2 covers 13 bases. V lost 10 bases to trimming and J lost 3 bases; unmatched junction nucleotides: 3. Per germline, CDR1 ENHRY and CDR2 SYGVKD. CDR3 size: 14 residues. CDR3 in DNA: TGTGCCACCGGGACTAGCGGGAACTACAATGAGCAGTTCTTC. Translated, it gives CATGTSGNYNEQFF.

This clonotype was observed many times. The rearrangement joins TRBV19 to TRBJ1-1; no clear D gene. The CDR3 is 15 residues long. Per germline, CDR1 LNHDA and CDR2 SQIVND (reference sequence). Between the trimmed V and J ends, which lost 0 bases and 1 base, there was a span of 9 bases. The CDR3, as DNA: TGTGCCAGTAGTATAGATCGTGGCAAGAACACTGAAGCTTTCTTT. This encodes CASSIDRGKNTEAFF.

This clonotype showed up many times. The V gene is TRBV29-1, the J gene TRBJ1-2; D is possibly TRBD1 (6 bases). This CDR3 spans 11 amino acids. Germline CDR1 SQVTM, CDR2 ANQGSEA. V was pared by 6 bases and J by 5 bases, with 10 bases between. The CDR3 bases are TGCAGCGTCCCGACAGGATATGGCTACACCTTC. The encoded protein is CSVPTGYGYTF. Full variable domain (rest looked up from reference TRBV29-1 and TRBJ1-2): SAVISQKPSRDICQRGTSLTIQCQVDSQVTMMFWYRQQPGQSLTLIATANQGSEATYESGFVIDKFPISRPNLTFSTLTVSNMSPEDSSIYLCSVPTGYGYTFGSGTRLTVV.

This clonotype was seen many times. V gene TRBV12-3 or TRBV12-4 combines with J gene TRBJ1-2; D remains unclear. Trimming cost V 7 bases and J 2 bases, with 8 bases left between them. The CDR3 extends over 12 amino acids. The CDR3 DNA reads as TGTGCCAGCACCTCTGGGAACTATGGCTACACCTTC. Translated: CASTSGNYGYTF.

This chain connects TRBV5-1 to TRBJ2-2; weak D call: TRBD1 (6 bases). CDR1 and CDR2 from the germline V gene are SGHRS and YFSETQ. This CDR3 is 16 amino acids long. V gave up 0 bases and J gave up 1 base, with 10 bases separating them. The CDR3 sequence: CASSLAGTQNTGELFF. The DNA for the CDR3 is TGCGCCAGCAGCTTGGCCGGGACACAGAACACCGGGGAGCTGTTTTTT.

The chain carries TRBV9 and TRBJ2-5; a weak D match, TRBD2 (5 bases). Germline CDR1 and CDR2: SGDLS and YYNGEE. The V and J ends lost 2 bases and 2 bases respectively, with 13 bases between them. This CDR3 spans 15 amino acids. The CDR3 region is CASSVKADLQETQYF. CDR3 coding DNA: TGTGCCAGCAGCGTTAAAGCGGACCTACAAGAGACCCAGTACTTC.

In nucleotides, the CDR3 is TGTGCCAGCAGCCGAGACAGGAGGGCGGACAACGAGCAGTACTTC. Translation gives CASSRDRRADNEQYF. The chain links TRBV5-8 to TRBJ2-7; the D call may be TRBD1 or TRBD2 (6 bases each). V shed 4 bases and J shed 5 bases, with 19 bases lying between them. Germline CDR1 is SGHTS and CDR2 is YDEGEE. This CDR3 region has 15 residues.

This clonotype has a count of ten or more. The chain carries TRBV18 and TRBJ2-7; 8 nucleotides match TRBD1. V dropped 8 bases and J dropped 4; count of bases not matched to a gene: 4. CDR3 length: 12 amino acids. Germline CDR1 reads KGHSH; CDR2 reads LQKENI. This chain's CDR3 is CASGDRLYEQYF. CDR3 DNA: TGTGCCAGCGGGGACAGGTTATACGAGCAGTACTTC. The full variable domain, its missing parts supplied by reference TRBV18 and TRBJ2-7, is NAGVMQNPRHLVRRRGQEARLRCSPMKGHSHVYWYRQLPEEGLKFMVYLQKENIIDESGMPKERFSAEFPKEGPSILRIQQVVRGDSAAYFCASGDRLYEQYFGPGTRLTVT.

In its sample, this clonotype was seen many times. The rearrangement uses TRBV2 and TRBJ2-1, with D possibly TRBD1 on 6 matching bases. Germline V gives CDR1 SNHLY, CDR2 FYNNEI. Trimming removed 9 bases at V and 2 bases at J, with 11 bases between. The CDR3 has 13 residues. In DNA form, the CDR3 reads TGTGCCAGTCGGACAGAAACCTACAATGAGCAGTTCTTC. Translation: CASRTETYNEQFF.

This clonotype was picked up many times. The chain combines TRBV4-1 with TRBJ2-7; 8 bases match TRBD2. Germline V gene data show CDR1 as MGHRA and CDR2 as YSYEKL. The CDR3 runs 15 residues. Trimming at V came to 4 bases and at J to 7 bases, leaving 12 bases not matched to a gene. DNA of the CDR3: TGCGCCAGCAGCCGGAGGGGGAGCGGGAGTTTGGAGCAGTACTTC. It yields the protein CASSRRGSGSLEQYF.

This clonotype was seen many times. The chain links TRBV7-8 to TRBJ2-7; TRBD1 matches at 10 bases. This CDR3 is 14 amino acids long. CDR1 and CDR2 from the germline V gene are SGHVS and FQNEAQ. Trimming removed 5 bases from V and 5 bases from J; junction bases left unmatched: 6. The CDR3 DNA is TGTGCCAGCAGCCTAACGGGACAGGGGAACGAGCAGTACTTC. Translating it yields CASSLTGQGNEQYF.

The J gene is TRBJ1-4, the V gene TRBV5-1; the D is unclear. The germline V gene encodes CDR1 SGHRS and CDR2 YFSETQ. The CDR3 is made up of 14 amino acids. Deletions cut 3 bases from V and 7 bases from J, with 13 bases between. CDR3 loop: CASSWVPGGEKLFF. Here the CDR3 DNA reads TGCGCCAGCAGCTGGGTCCCAGGCGGTGAAAAACTGTTTTTT.

The chain employs TRBV7-9 and TRBJ2-5; 12 nucleotides line up with TRBD1. The V segment lost 1 base and the J segment 5 bases; nucleotides outside the gene matches: 8. The CDR3 is made up of 17 amino acids. CDR1 and CDR2 from the germline V gene are SEHNR and FQNEAQ (reference sequence). For the CDR3, the DNA is TGTGCCAGCAGCTTAGTGAGGGACAGGGGGCATTTGGAGACCCAGTACTTC. This gives the protein CASSLVRDRGHLETQYF.

In the case of this clonotype: One end of the junction does not line up with germline, which may come from a read error. V is TRBV2 and J is TRBJ1-4; 7 nucleotides align to TRBD1. This CDR3 contains 15 residues. Germline CDR1 is SNHLY and CDR2 is FYNNEI. The DNA for the CDR3 is TGCGCCAGCAGCCAAGGGACAGAACGTAATGAAAAACTGTTTTTT. Its protein product is CASSQGTERNEKLFF.

This clonotype came up a few times. This chain links TRBV30 with TRBJ1-2, with 7 bases lining up with TRBD1. CDR1 is GTSNPN, CDR2 SVGIG, per germline (reference sequence). The CDR3 spans 16 residues. Trimming cost V 8 bases and J 4 bases; bases outside gene matches: 19. In DNA form, the CDR3 reads TGTGCCGGCACACCAATTCAGGGACAGCCGATCTATGGCTACACCTTC. Its translation is CAGTPIQGQPIYGYTF.

This clonotype has only one observation. In nucleotides, the CDR3 is TGTGCCAGCAGCGCCTCTGATGGACACGGAACCTATGGCTACACCTTC. Encoded protein: CASSASDGHGTYGYTF. V and J are TRBV9 and TRBJ1-2, with D perhaps TRBD1 (5 bases). CDR1 SGDLS and CDR2 YYNGEE come from the germline V gene. The CDR3 contains 16 residues. Trimming took 3 bases from V and 4 from J, leaving 19 bases between them. The whole variable domain, remainder taken from reference TRBV9 and TRBJ1-2, is DSGVTQTPKHLITATGQRVTLRCSPRSGDLSVYWYQQSLDQGLQFLIQYYNGEERAKGNILERFSAQQFPDLHSELNLSSLELGDSALYFCASSASDGHGTYGYTFGSGTRLTVV.

This clonotype was seen a few times. The rearrangement links TRBV20-1 to TRBJ1-4, with a possible D match to TRBD1 (6 bases). CDR3 length: 12 residues. The V end lost 7 bases, the J end lost 6 bases, and 12 bases lay between the germline ends. Germline CDR1 reads DFQATT; CDR2 reads SNEGSKA (reference sequence). The CDR3 DNA follows: TGCAGTGTTGGGACAAGGGATGAAAAACTGTTTTTT. Residues: CSVGTRDEKLFF.

This clonotype was picked up many times. This chain uses TRBV9 with TRBJ2-1; 11 bases are shared with TRBD1. Germline V lookup: CDR1 SGDLS, CDR2 YYNGEE. V gave up 4 bases and J gave up 8 bases; unmatched junction bases: 5. The CDR3 is 14 amino acids. The CDR3 loop is CASSPRTGGDEQFF. DNA of the CDR3: TGTGCCAGCAGCCCCCGGACAGGGGGCGATGAGCAGTTCTTC.

This clonotype was recorded many times. V is TRBV2 and J is TRBJ2-1, with D maybe TRBD1 (5 bases). Trimming took off 6 bases at V and 4 bases at J, with 10 bases between the two ends. The CDR3 runs 13 residues. CDR1 and CDR2 (germline): SNHLY, FYNNEI. The CDR3 region is CASRRGVYNEQFF. The CDR3 nucleotides read TGTGCCAGCAGAAGGGGTGTGTACAATGAGCAGTTCTTC.

The J gene is TRBJ2-1, the V gene TRBV28; unclear D gene. The CDR3 loop spans 16 amino acids. V was pared by 6 bases and J by 8 bases, with 23 bases between. Germline assignment: CDR1 MDHEN and CDR2 SYDVKM. DNA of the CDR3: TGTGCCAGCAGGCCCCCCGACCAATTTAAGAAAGATGAGCAGTTCTTC. The encoded protein is CASRPPDQFKKDEQFF.

This clonotype was recorded many times. The V and J genes are TRBV30 and TRBJ2-5; D uncertain. Germline lookup yields CDR1 GTSNPN and CDR2 SVGIG (reference sequence). V lost 0 bases and J lost 1, with 6 bases in between. The CDR3 is 13 residues long. The CDR3 region is CAWSVGFQETQYF. For the CDR3, the DNA is TGTGCCTGGAGTGTGGGGTTCCAAGAGACCCAGTACTTC.

This clonotype was counted many times. The J gene is TRBJ2-3, the V gene TRBV30, with TRBD2 matching over 7 bases. The V gene end was trimmed by 0 bases and the J gene end by 5 bases; junction bases not matched to a gene: 11. CDR1 and CDR2 from the germline V gene are GTSNPN and SVGIG (reference sequence). The CDR3 is 16 amino acids. The DNA of the CDR3 is TGTGCCTGGAGTGTCGCTAGCGGCCCGATTATAGATACGCAGTATTTT. Protein: CAWSVASGPIIDTQYF.

This chain joins TRBV11-3 and TRBJ2-7; 9 bases are shared with TRBD2. This CDR3 has 15 residues. Germline CDR1 SGHNT, CDR2 YENEEA. Germline trimming cut 3 bases from V and 7 bases from J; bases unmatched to any gene: 10. The chain's CDR3 is CASSFSASGTLEQYF. CDR3 DNA: TGTGCCAGCAGCTTTTCGGCTAGCGGGACACTGGAGCAGTACTTC.

This clonotype came up a few times. The V and J genes are TRBV15 and TRBJ1-5; D perhaps matches TRBD1 (6 bases). The V gene lost 7 bases and the J gene lost 5 bases, with 9 bases spanning the gap. The CDR3 contains 12 residues. CDR1 and CDR2 from the germline V gene are LNHNV and YYDKDF (reference sequence). The CDR3 nucleotides read TGTGCCACCACCGCAGGGGATCAGCCCCAGCATTTT. The encoded protein is CATTAGDQPQHF.